This T cell receptor delta chain appears in the sequencing data of a study of γδ T cells in repeated Plasmodium falciparum infection. Overall study context: Over approximately 640 days, donors received four mosquito-bite P. falciparum NF54 infections.

Flow sorting of PBMC yielded separate Vgamma9/Vdelta2+ and Vdelta2-negative gammadelta T cell populations for bulk repertoire analysis. The CDR3 is made up of 22 amino acids. Trimming cost V 1 base and J 0 bases; bases outside gene matches: 18. Germline CDR1 is TSWWSYY and CDR2 is QGS. Notes on the study in general: Donors in Mali lived in a small rural village, largely one ethnic group. Vdelta2-negative gammadelta repertoires appeared less diverse and less shared in Malian than Australian children.

TCRdb re-called the multiplex PCR reads with CATT. The top ten clones hold roughly 8.1% of a sample with some 100,000 delta-chain clones, approximately 1.4% of them seen once. This clone appeared many times. The antigen is undetermined. The sequenced sample consisted of gamma-delta T cells from blood. The source is a pool of human donors (malaria-infected and uninfected, not separated). The rearrangement joins TRDV1 to TRDJ2, with TRDD3 matching over 9 bases. The CDR3 DNA reads as TGTGCTCTTGGGGAACCGGTCGTCCTAGTCGGGGATACGTGGGCTTTGACAGCACAACTCTTCTTT. Translation gives CALGEPVVLVGDTWALTAQLFF.